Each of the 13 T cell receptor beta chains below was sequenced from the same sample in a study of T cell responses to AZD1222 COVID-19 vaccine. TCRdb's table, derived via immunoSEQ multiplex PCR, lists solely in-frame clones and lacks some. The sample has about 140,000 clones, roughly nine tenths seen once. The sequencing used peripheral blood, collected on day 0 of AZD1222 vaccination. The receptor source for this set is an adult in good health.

The CDR3 DNA follows: TGCGCCAGCAGTCATCGAGACCACGAGCAGTACTTC. This codes for CASSHRDHEQYF. J is TRBJ2-7 and V is TRBV23-1, with no clear D. TRBV23-1 counts as an open reading frame of uncertain function. The CDR3 contains 12 residues. V dropped 3 bases and J dropped 5 bases, with 8 bases sitting between them.

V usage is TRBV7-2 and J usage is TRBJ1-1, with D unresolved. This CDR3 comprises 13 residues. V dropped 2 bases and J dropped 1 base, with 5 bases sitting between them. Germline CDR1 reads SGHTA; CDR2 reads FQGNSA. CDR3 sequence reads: CASSLWGNTEAFF. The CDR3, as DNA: TGTGCCAGCAGCTTATGGGGGAACACTGAAGCTTTCTTT.

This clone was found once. CDR3 region: CASSYDWAAGTLHF. CDR3 DNA: TGTGCCAGCAGTTACGATTGGGCGGCCGGAACCCTCCACTTT. The chain is built from TRBV6-5 and TRBJ1-6, with D unclear. There are 14 residues in the CDR3. V was shortened by 2 bases and J by 14 bases, with 16 bases between the two germline ends. Germline CDR1 is MNHEY and CDR2 is SVGAGI.

CDR3 protein: CATSRVPPGANVLTF. CDR3 DNA sequence: TGTGCCACCAGCAGGGTGCCACCTGGGGCCAACGTCCTGACTTTC. The rearrangement uses TRBV15 and TRBJ2-6; the D is unclear. Germline lookup yields CDR1 LNHNV and CDR2 YYDKDF (reference sequence). Trimming took 3 bases from V and 2 from J, leaving 8 bases between them. CDR3 size: 15 residues.

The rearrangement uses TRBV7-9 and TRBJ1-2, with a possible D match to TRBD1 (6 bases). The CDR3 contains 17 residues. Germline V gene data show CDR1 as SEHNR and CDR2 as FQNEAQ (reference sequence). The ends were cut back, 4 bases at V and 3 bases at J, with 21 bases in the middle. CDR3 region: CASSYTGQLVRDYGYTF. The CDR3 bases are TGTGCCAGCAGCTACACGGGACAACTAGTTCGAGACTATGGCTACACCTTC. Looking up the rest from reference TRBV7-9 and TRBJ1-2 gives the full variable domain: DTGVSQNPRHKITKRGQNVTFRCDPISEHNRLYWYRQTLGQGPEFLTYFQNEAQLEKSRLLSDRFSAERPKGSFSTLEIQRTEQGDSAMYLCASSYTGQLVRDYGYTFGSGTRLTVV.

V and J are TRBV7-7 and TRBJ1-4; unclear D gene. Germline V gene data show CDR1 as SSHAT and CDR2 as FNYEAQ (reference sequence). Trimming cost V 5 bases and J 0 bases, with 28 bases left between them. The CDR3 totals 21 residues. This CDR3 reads CASSTRAASMHSHATNEKLFF. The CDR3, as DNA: TGTGCCAGCAGCACCAGAGCGGCGTCCATGCACTCTCATGCAACTAATGAAAAACTGTTTTTT. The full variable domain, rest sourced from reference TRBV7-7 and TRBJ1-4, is GAGVSQSPRYKVTKRGQDVTLRCDPISSHATLYWYQQALGQGPEFLTYFNYEAQPDKSGLPSDRFSAERPEGSISTLTIQRTEQRDSAMYRCASSTRAASMHSHATNEKLFFGSGTQLSVL.

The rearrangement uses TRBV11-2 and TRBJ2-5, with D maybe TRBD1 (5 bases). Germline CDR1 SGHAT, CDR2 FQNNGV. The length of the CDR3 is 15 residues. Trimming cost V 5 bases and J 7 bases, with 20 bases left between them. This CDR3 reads CASSPFSGAVGTQYF. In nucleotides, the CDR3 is TGTGCCAGCAGCCCCTTCAGTGGGGCGGTGGGGACCCAGTACTTC.

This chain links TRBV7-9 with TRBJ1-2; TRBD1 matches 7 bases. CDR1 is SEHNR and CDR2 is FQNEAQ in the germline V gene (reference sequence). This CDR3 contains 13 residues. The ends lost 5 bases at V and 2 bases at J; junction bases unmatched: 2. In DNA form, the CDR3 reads TGTGCCAGCAGCCAGGGACAGAACTATGGCTACACCTTC. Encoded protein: CASSQGQNYGYTF.

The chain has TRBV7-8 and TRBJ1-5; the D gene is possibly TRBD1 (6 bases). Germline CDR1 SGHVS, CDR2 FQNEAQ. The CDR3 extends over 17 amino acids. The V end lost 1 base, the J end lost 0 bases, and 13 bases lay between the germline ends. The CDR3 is CASSLGQVAYSNQPQHF. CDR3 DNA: TGTGCCAGCAGCTTAGGACAGGTGGCTTATAGCAATCAGCCCCAGCATTTT.

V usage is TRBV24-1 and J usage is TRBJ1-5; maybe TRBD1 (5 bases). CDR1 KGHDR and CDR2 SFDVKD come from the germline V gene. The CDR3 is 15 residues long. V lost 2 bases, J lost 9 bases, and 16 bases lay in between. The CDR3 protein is CATSDSRTPRGPQHF. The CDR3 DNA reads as TGTGCCACCAGTGATTCAAGGACACCTCGGGGGCCCCAGCATTTT.

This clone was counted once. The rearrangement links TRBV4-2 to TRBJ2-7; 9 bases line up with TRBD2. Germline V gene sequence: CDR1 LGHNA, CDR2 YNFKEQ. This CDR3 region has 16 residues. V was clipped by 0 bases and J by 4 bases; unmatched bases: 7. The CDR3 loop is CASSQDAAGGSYEQYF. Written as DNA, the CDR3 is TGTGCCAGCAGCCAAGATGCAGCGGGGGGCTCGTACGAGCAGTACTTC.

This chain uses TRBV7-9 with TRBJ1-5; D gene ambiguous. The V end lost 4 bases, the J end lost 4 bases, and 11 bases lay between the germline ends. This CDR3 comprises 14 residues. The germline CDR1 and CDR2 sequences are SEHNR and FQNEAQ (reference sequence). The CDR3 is CASSSTVGNQPQHF. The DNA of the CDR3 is TGTGCCAGCAGCTCGACGGTGGGAAATCAGCCCCAGCATTTT.

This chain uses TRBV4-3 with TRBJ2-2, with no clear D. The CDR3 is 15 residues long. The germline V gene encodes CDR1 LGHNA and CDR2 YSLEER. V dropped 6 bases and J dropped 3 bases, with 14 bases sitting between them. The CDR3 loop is CASSQDLRYTGELFF. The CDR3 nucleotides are TGCGCCAGCAGTCAGGACCTTAGATACACCGGGGAGCTGTTTTTT.